The 8 T cell receptor beta chains given below trace back to one sample, sequenced in a study of cytomegalovirus exposure and HLA in healthy donors. 13 Jbeta primers and 60 Vbeta primers were used for the PCR. The table came from immunoSEQ multiplex PCR; TCRdb's copy has only in-frame clones and leaves some out. The sample contains approximately 150,000 clones, 68% of which appear only once. Specimen: PBMCs. All receptors come from a woman aged 40 to 49 in good health and CMV-seropositive.

This clone was picked up a small number of times. The gene calls are TRBV5-1 and TRBJ2-5; no definite D call. V was cut by 2 bases and J by 5 bases, with 10 bases left in between. Per the germline V gene, CDR1 is SGHRS and CDR2 is YFSETQ. The CDR3 spans 13 residues. DNA of the CDR3: TGCGCCAGCAGCTTTGGAGATTGGGAGACCCAGTACTTC. Residues: CASSFGDWETQYF. Variable domain in full (rest from reference TRBV5-1 and TRBJ2-5): KAGVTQTPRYLIKTRGQQVTLSCSPISGHRSVSWYQQTPGQGLQFLFEYFSETQRNKGNFPGRFSGRQFSNSRSEMNVSTLELGDSALYLCASSFGDWETQYFGPGTRLLVL.

CDR3 sequence (DNA): TGTGCCAGCAGCTTGGCCGGGAATTTGGACTTCTACGAGCAGTACTTC. The encoded protein is CASSLAGNLDFYEQYF. The V and J genes are TRBV7-6 and TRBJ2-7, with a possible D match to TRBD2 (5 bases). V was shortened by 3 bases and J by 3 bases, with 18 bases between the two germline ends. The V gene's germline CDR1 is SGHVS and CDR2 FNYEAQ. The CDR3 spans 16 residues.

The chain combines TRBV28 with TRBJ2-5; 8 bases match TRBD2. Germline CDR1 reads MDHEN; CDR2 reads SYDVKM. V lost 4 bases and J lost 2; bases outside the gene matches: 15. This CDR3 comprises 18 residues. The CDR3 protein is CASSSTESTSGLQETQYF. The CDR3 nucleotides read TGTGCCAGCAGTTCCACCGAATCCACTAGCGGATTACAAGAGACCCAGTACTTC.

The chain combines TRBV11-2 with TRBJ2-3, with 7 positions matching TRBD2. V gave up 5 bases and J gave up 0 bases; unmatched junction bases: 8. Germline-derived CDR1 and CDR2 are SGHAT and FQNNGV. CDR3 length: 16 amino acids. The DNA of the CDR3 is TGTGCCAGCAGCCCCATGGGGGGGGAGAGCACAGATACGCAGTATTTT. This gives the protein CASSPMGGESTDTQYF.

This clone has just a few counts. The chain has TRBV6-5 and TRBJ1-1; no clear D gene. Germline CDR1 is MNHEY and CDR2 is SVGAGI. Trimming removed 0 bases at V and 6 bases at J, with 11 bases between. The CDR3 contains 14 residues. In nucleotides, the CDR3 is TGTGCCAGCAGTTACTCGACATGGCAGCCTGAAGCTTTCTTT. Protein sequence: CASSYSTWQPEAFF.

This sequence joins TRBV5-1 and TRBJ1-1; D is ambiguous. Germline values: CDR1 SGHRS, CDR2 YFSETQ. Trimming took off 0 bases at V and 1 base at J, with 10 bases between the two ends. This CDR3 has 15 amino acids. The CDR3 protein is CASSLADIRNTEAFF. DNA of the CDR3: TGCGCCAGCAGCTTGGCAGACATCAGGAACACTGAAGCTTTCTTT.

The rearrangement joins TRBV19 to TRBJ1-1, with D possibly matching TRBD1 (6 bases). Germline CDR1 is LNHDA and CDR2 is SQIVND (reference sequence). V lost 2 bases and J 4 bases, leaving 20 bases between the germline ends. The CDR3 runs 17 residues. In DNA, the CDR3 is TGTGCCAGTAGTATACTGGGCAGGGGAGATGGGAGCACTGAAGCTTTCTTT. Its protein product is CASSILGRGDGSTEAFF.

This rearrangement joins TRBV15 to TRBJ2-1; 7 positions match TRBD1. The CDR3 is 17 amino acids. Looked up from germline, CDR1 is LNHNV and CDR2 is YYDKDF (reference sequence). V shed 0 bases, J shed 4 bases, and the junction held 9 bases outside the gene matches. CDR3 sequence: CATSRDPSTGLYNEQFF. The CDR3 nucleotides are TGTGCCACCAGCAGAGATCCTTCGACAGGGCTGTACAATGAGCAGTTCTTC.